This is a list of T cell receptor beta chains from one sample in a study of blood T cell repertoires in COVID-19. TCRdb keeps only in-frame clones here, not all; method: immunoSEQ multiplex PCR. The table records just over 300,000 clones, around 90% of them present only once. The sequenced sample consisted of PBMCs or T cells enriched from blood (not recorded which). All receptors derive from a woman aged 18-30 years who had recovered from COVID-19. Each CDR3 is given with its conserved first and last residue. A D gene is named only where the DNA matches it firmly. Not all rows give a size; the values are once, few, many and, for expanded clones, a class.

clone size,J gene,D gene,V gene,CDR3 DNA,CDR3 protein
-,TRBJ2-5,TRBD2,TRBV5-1,TGCGCCAGCAGCTGGACGGGACTAGCCGCGGAGACCCAGTACTTC,CASSWTGLAAETQYF
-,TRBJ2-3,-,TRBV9,TGTGCCAGCAGCTTAAATCCCACAGATACGCAGTATTTT,CASSLNPTDTQYF
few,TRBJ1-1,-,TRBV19,TGTGCCAGTAGTATAGAGGGAGGGGGAGACCGAGCTTTCTTT,CASSIEGGGDRAFF
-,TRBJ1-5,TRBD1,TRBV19,TGTGCCAGTAGTATAGTGAGGGGGCAAGGGCTCAATCAGCCCCAGCATTTT,CASSIVRGQGLNQPQHF
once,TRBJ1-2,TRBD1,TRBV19,TGTGCCAGTAGTATGGCAGGGGGATCTAGCTATGGCTACACCTTC,CASSMAGGSSYGYTF
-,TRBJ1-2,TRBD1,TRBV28,TGTGCCGGGCAAGGGGACAGGGGGGGAAACTATGGCTACACCTTC,CAGQGDRGGNYGYTF
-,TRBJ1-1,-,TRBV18,TGTGCCAGCTCACCCTACGGGGGTGAAGCTTTCTTT,CASSPYGGEAFF
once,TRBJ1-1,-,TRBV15,TGTGCCACCAGCACCAGGGGTAACCCTGAAGCTTTCTTT,CATSTRGNPEAFF
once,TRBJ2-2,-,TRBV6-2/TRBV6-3,TGTGCCAGCAGTTACTCGGGCGAAGCAAACACCGGGGAGCTGTTTTTT,CASSYSGEANTGELFF
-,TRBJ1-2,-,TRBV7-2,TGTGCCAGCAGCCCGGGGGGACTGAACTATGGCTACACCTTC,CASSPGGLNYGYTF
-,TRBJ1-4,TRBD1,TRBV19,TGTGCCAGTAGTACCGGGACAGGGGATGAAAAACTGTTTTTT,CASSTGTGDEKLFF
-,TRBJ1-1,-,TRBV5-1,TGCGCCAGCAGCTTACGTGAGGGAAATCGGGCTGAAGCTTTCTTT,CASSLREGNRAEAFF
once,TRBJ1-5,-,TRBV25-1,TGTGCCAGCAGTGATTCCCTCGCCGGTCAGCCCCAGCATTTT,CASSDSLAGQPQHF
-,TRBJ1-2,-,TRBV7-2,TGTGCCAGCAGCCCCCCCCACAGGGCCCACTATGGCTACACCTTC,CASSPPHRAHYGYTF
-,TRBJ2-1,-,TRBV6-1,TGTGCCAGCAGTGAACAACACAGGGTTGACAATGAGCAGTTCTTC,CASSEQHRVDNEQFF
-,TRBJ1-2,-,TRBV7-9,TGTGCCAGCAGCTTAGCGGGCTCCAACTATGGCTACACCTTC,CASSLAGSNYGYTF
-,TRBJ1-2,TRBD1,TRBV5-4,TGTGCCAGCAGCGCAGCCCAGGGGGAAAACTATGGCTACACCTTC,CASSAAQGENYGYTF
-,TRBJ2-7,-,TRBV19,TGTGCCAGTAGTATGAGGGCAGCTTCCTCCTACGAGCAGTACTTC,CASSMRAASSYEQYF
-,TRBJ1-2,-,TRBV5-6,TGTGCCAGCAGCTTGCCGGCTAACTATGGCTACACCTTC,CASSLPANYGYTF
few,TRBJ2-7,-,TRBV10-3,TGTGCCATCAGTGATAACTTCGAGTTCGAGCAGTACTTC,CAISDNFEFEQYF
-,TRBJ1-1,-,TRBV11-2,TGTGCCAGCAGCTTAAGAGGGCTTGAAGCTTTCTTT,CASSLRGLEAFF
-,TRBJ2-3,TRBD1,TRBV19,TGTGCCAGTAGTATCGGACAGGGGCCGAGCACAGATACGCAGTATTTT,CASSIGQGPSTDTQYF
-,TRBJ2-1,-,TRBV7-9,TGTGCCAGCAGCTTAGGTTTCCCACTCGATGAGCAGTTCTTC,CASSLGFPLDEQFF
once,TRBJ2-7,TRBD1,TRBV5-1,TGCGCCAGCAGCTTGGTTGCACGGGACAGCTACGAGCAGTACTTC,CASSLVARDSYEQYF
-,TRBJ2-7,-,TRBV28,TGTGCCAGCAGTTTATCATTGGGGCGGGCGGGGAACTACGAGCAGTACTTC,CASSLSLGRAGNYEQYF
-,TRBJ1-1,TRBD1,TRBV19,TGTGCCAGTGGACAGGGCAGGGCAAACACTGAAGCTTTCTTT,CASGQGRANTEAFF
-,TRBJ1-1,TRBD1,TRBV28,TGTGCCAGCATAGGACAGGGCAGGGCTGAAGCTTTCTTT,CASIGQGRAEAFF
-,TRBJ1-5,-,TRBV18,TGTGCCAGCTCACCACGGGCAGGGGAGCAGCCCCAGCATTTT,CASSPRAGEQPQHF
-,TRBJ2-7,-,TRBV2,TGTGCCAGCAGTGAAACGGCCTACGAGCAGTACTTC,CASSETAYEQYF
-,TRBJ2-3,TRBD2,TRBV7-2,TGTGCCAGCAGCTTAAACCCTCTGCTAGCGGAGACGGGGGCAGATACGCAGTATTTT,CASSLNPLLAETGADTQYF
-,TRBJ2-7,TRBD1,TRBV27,TGTGCCAGTCGGAAGACGGGACAGCTCCCCTACGAGCAGTACTTC,CASRKTGQLPYEQYF
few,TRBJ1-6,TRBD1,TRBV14,TGTGCCAGCAGCCAACGGACAGGCTATAATTCACCCCTCCACTTT,CASSQRTGYNSPLHF
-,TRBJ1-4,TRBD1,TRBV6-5,TGTGCCAGCAGCGGGACAGTCAGGGAAAAACTGTTTTTT,CASSGTVREKLFF
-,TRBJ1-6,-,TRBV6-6,TGTGCCAGCAGTTACGGGCAGCCACTTAATTCACCCCTCCACTTT,CASSYGQPLNSPLHF
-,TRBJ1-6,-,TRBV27,TGTGCCAGCAGTCCCCTTGGGACGGGGGGCGTAAATTCACCCCTCCACTTT,CASSPLGTGGVNSPLHF
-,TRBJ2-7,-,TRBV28,TGTGCCAGCAGTTTTGACTCTCTCTACGAGCAGTACTTC,CASSFDSLYEQYF
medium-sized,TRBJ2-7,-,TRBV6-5,TGTGCCAGCAGCCTGACAGTAGCCTACGAGCAGTACTTC,CASSLTVAYEQYF
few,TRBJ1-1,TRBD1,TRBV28,TGTGCCATCGGGACAGACATAAACACTGAAGCTTTCTTT,CAIGTDINTEAFF
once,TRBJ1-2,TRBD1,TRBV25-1,TGTGCCAGCAGTCCCGCAGGGCACAGGGGGGGCTACACCTTC,CASSPAGHRGGYTF
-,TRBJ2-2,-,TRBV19,TGTGCCAGTTCCGGAGGAGTCACCGGGGAGCTGTTTTTT,CASSGGVTGELFF
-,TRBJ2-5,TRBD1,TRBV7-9,TGTGCCAGCAGCTCACACAGGGGGGAGGAGGAGACCCAGTACTTC,CASSSHRGEEETQYF
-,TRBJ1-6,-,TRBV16,TGTGCCAGCAGCCAATCCGCCCAGGGGAGTTCACCCCTCCACTTT,CASSQSAQGSSPLHF
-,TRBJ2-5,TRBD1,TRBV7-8,TGTGCCAGCAGCTTAGTAGTGGGGGACAGGGGACAAGAGACCCAGTACTTC,CASSLVVGDRGQETQYF
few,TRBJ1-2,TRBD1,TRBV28,TGTGCCAGCACCTTCCGGGACAGGGAAGGCTACACCTTC,CASTFRDREGYTF
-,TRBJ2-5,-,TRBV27,TGTGCCAGCAGCCCTTTGGGGGGATTGGGAGAAGAGACCCAGTACTTC,CASSPLGGLGEETQYF
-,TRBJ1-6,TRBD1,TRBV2,TGTGCCAGCAGTCCCCAGGGGGGTTATAATTCACCCCTCCACTTT,CASSPQGGYNSPLHF